Listed below are T cell receptor beta chains from one sample, sequenced in a study of blood T cell repertoires in COVID-19. The protocol was immunoSEQ multiplex PCR, while the TCRdb copy is restricted to in-frame clones and leaves out a portion. The sample carries around 100,000 clones, 80% to 90% recorded once. The sample comprised peripheral blood. Source of these receptors: a human donor with acute or convalescent COVID-19. The donor label of this sample is uncertain. Each CDR3 is given with its conserved first and last residue. A D gene is named only where the DNA matches it firmly. Not every row has a clone size; where given, it reads once, few, many or a size class.

clone size: NA
J gene: TRBJ2-1
V gene: TRBV7-7
D gene: NA
CDR3 protein: CASSLDRYNEQFF
CDR3 DNA: TGTGCTAGCAGCCTCGACAGGTACAATGAGCAGTTCTTC

clone size: NA
J gene: TRBJ2-3
V gene: TRBV5-1
D gene: NA
CDR3 protein: CASHPGGGTDTQYF
CDR3 DNA: TGCGCCAGCCACCCGGGGGGCGGCACAGATACGCAGTATTTT

clone size: NA
J gene: TRBJ2-6
V gene: TRBV14
D gene: NA
CDR3 protein: CASSPFNPGANVLTF
CDR3 DNA: TGTGCCAGCAGCCCATTCAATCCCGGGGCCAACGTCCTGACTTTC

clone size: NA
J gene: TRBJ2-2
V gene: TRBV27
D gene: NA
CDR3 protein: CASMSRATGELFF
CDR3 DNA: TGTGCCAGCATGTCCAGGGCGACCGGGGAGCTGTTTTTT

clone size: NA
J gene: TRBJ2-3
V gene: TRBV3-1/TRBV3-2
D gene: NA
CDR3 protein: CASSMGRGADTQYF
CDR3 DNA: TGTGCCAGCAGTATGGGGAGGGGGGCAGATACGCAGTATTTT

clone size: NA
J gene: TRBJ1-4
V gene: TRBV5-6
D gene: NA
CDR3 protein: CASSLATAGLSTNEKLFF
CDR3 DNA: TGTGCCAGCAGCTTAGCTACTGCGGGCCTCTCAACTAATGAAAAACTGTTTTTT

clone size: NA
J gene: TRBJ2-1
V gene: TRBV19
D gene: NA
CDR3 protein: CASSSGGHEQFF
CDR3 DNA: TGTGCCAGTAGTTCGGGCGGGCATGAGCAGTTCTTC

clone size: NA
J gene: TRBJ2-5
V gene: TRBV7-6
D gene: NA
CDR3 protein: CASSLGVRQLQETQYF
CDR3 DNA: TGTGCCAGCAGCTTAGGGGTGCGGCAGCTCCAAGAGACCCAGTACTTC

clone size: NA
J gene: TRBJ1-4
V gene: TRBV9
D gene: TRBD1
CDR3 protein: CASSVAQTGPAKLFF
CDR3 DNA: TGTGCCAGCAGCGTAGCCCAGACAGGGCCCGCAAAACTGTTTTTT

clone size: NA
J gene: TRBJ1-2
V gene: TRBV7-2
D gene: NA
CDR3 protein: CASYLPGRVENYGYTF
CDR3 DNA: TGTGCCAGTTACCTCCCTGGCAGGGTTGAGAACTATGGCTACACCTTC

clone size: NA
J gene: TRBJ2-2
V gene: TRBV6-1
D gene: NA
CDR3 protein: CASSEIGGRMNTGELFF
CDR3 DNA: TGTGCCAGCAGTGAAATAGGGGGACGGATGAACACCGGGGAGCTGTTTTTT

clone size: NA
J gene: TRBJ1-2
V gene: TRBV3-1/TRBV3-2
D gene: TRBD1
CDR3 protein: CASSQDSGQGANGYTF
CDR3 DNA: TGTGCCAGCAGCCAAGATTCGGGACAGGGGGCTAACGGCTACACCTTC

clone size: NA
J gene: TRBJ1-2
V gene: TRBV27
D gene: TRBD1
CDR3 protein: CASSSTTGGGYTF
CDR3 DNA: TGTGCCAGCAGTTCAACGACAGGGGGAGGCTACACCTTC

clone size: few
J gene: TRBJ1-5
V gene: TRBV7-9
D gene: NA
CDR3 protein: CASALDGHSNQPQHF
CDR3 DNA: TGTGCCAGCGCTCTGGACGGACATAGCAATCAGCCCCAGCATTTT

clone size: NA
J gene: TRBJ1-2
V gene: TRBV6-4
D gene: NA
CDR3 protein: CASRNYDREHYGYTF
CDR3 DNA: TGTGCCAGCAGGAACTACGACAGAGAACATTATGGCTACACCTTC

clone size: NA
J gene: TRBJ2-3
V gene: TRBV3-1/TRBV3-2
D gene: NA
CDR3 protein: CASSQQPSRTDTQYF
CDR3 DNA: TGTGCCAGCAGCCAACAGCCTAGTCGCACAGATACGCAGTATTTT

clone size: NA
J gene: TRBJ1-2
V gene: TRBV18
D gene: NA
CDR3 protein: CASSPVGDFNYGYTF
CDR3 DNA: TGTGCCAGCTCACCGGTCGGGGATTTTAACTATGGCTACACCTTC

clone size: NA
J gene: TRBJ2-5
V gene: TRBV7-9
D gene: NA
CDR3 protein: CASSLAGGGETQYF
CDR3 DNA: TGTGCCAGCAGCTTAGCGGGTGGCGGGGAGACCCAGTACTTC

clone size: NA
J gene: TRBJ2-1
V gene: TRBV6-6
D gene: TRBD1
CDR3 protein: CASRLTGGNEQFF
CDR3 DNA: TGTGCCAGCAGGCTAACAGGGGGCAATGAGCAGTTCTTC

clone size: NA
J gene: TRBJ1-6
V gene: TRBV19
D gene: NA
CDR3 protein: CASSPTGRLSYNSPLHF
CDR3 DNA: TGTGCCAGTAGTCCAACAGGACGGCTCTCCTATAATTCACCCCTCCACTTT

clone size: NA
J gene: TRBJ2-7
V gene: TRBV9
D gene: NA
CDR3 protein: CASSPWDNPYEQYF
CDR3 DNA: TGTGCCAGCAGCCCATGGGACAACCCCTACGAGCAGTACTTC

clone size: few
J gene: TRBJ2-7
V gene: TRBV5-8
D gene: TRBD1
CDR3 protein: CASSRGQGLYF
CDR3 DNA: TGTGCCAGCAGCCGGGGACAGGGGCTGTACTTC

clone size: few
J gene: TRBJ1-1
V gene: TRBV11-2
D gene: NA
CDR3 protein: CASSLERGATEAFF
CDR3 DNA: TGTGCCAGCAGCTTAGAGCGGGGGGCGACTGAAGCTTTCTTT

clone size: NA
J gene: TRBJ2-7
V gene: TRBV30
D gene: NA
CDR3 protein: CAWSGGLHPYEQYF
CDR3 DNA: TGTGCCTGGAGTGGCGGGCTACATCCGTACGAGCAGTACTTC

clone size: NA
J gene: TRBJ2-2
V gene: TRBV3-1/TRBV3-2
D gene: NA
CDR3 protein: CASRSGSGSNTGELFF
CDR3 DNA: TGTGCCAGCAGGTCAGGGTCTGGGTCCAACACCGGGGAGCTGTTTTTT

clone size: NA
J gene: TRBJ2-5
V gene: TRBV3-1/TRBV3-2
D gene: NA
CDR3 protein: CASSQEGASGLETQYF
CDR3 DNA: TGTGCCAGCAGCCAAGAAGGGGCTTCAGGATTAGAGACCCAGTACTTC

clone size: NA
J gene: TRBJ1-6
V gene: TRBV12-3/TRBV12-4
D gene: TRBD1
CDR3 protein: CASSLTGGSPLHF
CDR3 DNA: TGTGCCAGCAGTCTGACAGGGGGTTCACCCCTCCACTTT

clone size: NA
J gene: TRBJ1-4
V gene: TRBV5-1
D gene: TRBD1
CDR3 protein: CASSDRATNEKLFF
CDR3 DNA: TGCGCCAGCAGCGACAGGGCAACTAATGAAAAACTGTTTTTT